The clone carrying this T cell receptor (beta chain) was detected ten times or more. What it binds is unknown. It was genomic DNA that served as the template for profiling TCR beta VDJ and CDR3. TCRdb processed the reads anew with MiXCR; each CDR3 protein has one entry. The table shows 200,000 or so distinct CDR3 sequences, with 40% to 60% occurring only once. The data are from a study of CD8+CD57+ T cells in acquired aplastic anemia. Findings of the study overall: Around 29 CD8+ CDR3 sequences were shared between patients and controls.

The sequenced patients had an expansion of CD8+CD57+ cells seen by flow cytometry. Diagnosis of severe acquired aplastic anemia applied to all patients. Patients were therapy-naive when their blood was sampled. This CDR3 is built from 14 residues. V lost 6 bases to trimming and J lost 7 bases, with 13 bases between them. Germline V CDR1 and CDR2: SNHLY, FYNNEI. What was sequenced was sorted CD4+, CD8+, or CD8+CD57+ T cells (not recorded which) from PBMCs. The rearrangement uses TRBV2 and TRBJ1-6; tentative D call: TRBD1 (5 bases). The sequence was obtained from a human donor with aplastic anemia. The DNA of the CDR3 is TGTGCCAGCAGGGGGACGGGGAGCAATTCACCCCTCCACTTT. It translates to CASRGTGSNSPLHF.